The 14 T cell receptor beta chains reported below all come from one sample, sequenced in a study of radiotherapy plus CTLA-4 blockade in lung cancer. Measured with immunoSEQ multiplex PCR; TCRdb has only the in-frame clones, and not every one. The table records over 50,000 clones, roughly four fifths of them present only once. The material was peripheral blood, obtained from a patient treated with radiotherapy plus ipilimumab. The receptors stem from a human donor with non-small cell lung cancer who had a complete response to radiotherapy plus ipilimumab.

For this clone: At the DNA level, this CDR3 is encoded by other sequences in the same sample as well. The CDR3 sequence is CASSEGLAGDNEQFF. DNA of the CDR3: TGTGCCAGCAGCGAGGGACTAGCGGGGGACAATGAGCAGTTCTTC. V usage is TRBV9 and J usage is TRBJ2-1; 14 bases fit TRBD2. CDR3 length: 15 amino acids. V shed 3 bases, J shed 5 bases, and the junction held 1 base outside the gene matches. Germline CDR1 SGDLS, CDR2 YYNGEE.

This clone was seen only a few times. The chain links TRBV6-5 to TRBJ2-7; D is possibly TRBD1 (6 bases). The CDR3 totals 14 residues. CDR1 is MNHEY, CDR2 SVGAGI, per germline. The ends were cut back, 5 bases at V and 1 base at J, with 12 bases in the middle. CDR3 DNA: TGTGCCAGCAGTAGGGGGACACTTTCCTACGAGCAGTACTTC. It specifies CASSRGTLSYEQYF.

The chain employs TRBV30 and TRBJ2-5; a weak D match, TRBD1 (5 bases). The CDR3 runs to 13 residues. Looked up from germline, CDR1 is GTSNPN and CDR2 is SVGIG (reference sequence). Trimming took 2 bases from V and 5 from J, leaving 12 bases between them. The CDR3 nucleotides are TGTGCCTGGAGTAACAAGGGGCCGGAGACCCAGTACTTC. Translating it yields CAWSNKGPETQYF. Drawing the rest from reference TRBV30 and TRBJ2-5, the complete variable domain is SQTIHQWPATLVQPVGSPLSLECTVEGTSNPNLYWYRQAAGRGLQLLFYSVGIGQISSEVPQNLSASRPQDRQFILSSKKLLLSDSGFYLCAWSNKGPETQYFGPGTRLLVL.

The chain carries TRBV11-3 and TRBJ1-2, with 7 positions matching TRBD1. CDR3 length: 18 residues. V shed 4 bases, J shed 4 bases, and the junction held 18 bases outside the gene matches. In germline, CDR1 is SGHNT, CDR2 YENEEA. The CDR3 DNA sequence: TGTGCCAGCAGCTCAAACATCGATCCGACAGGGCGAATCTATGGCTACACCTTC. This gives the protein CASSSNIDPTGRIYGYTF.

Relative to its sample, this clone is medium-sized. The V gene is TRBV6-4, the J gene TRBJ2-1; 14 bases align to TRBD2. This CDR3 has 17 residues. The V gene's germline CDR1 is MRHNA and CDR2 SNTAGT. V lost 0 bases to trimming and J lost 7 bases; unmatched junction nucleotides: 5. The CDR3 here is CASSDSGLAGAGNEQFF. The CDR3 coding sequence is TGTGCCAGCAGTGACTCGGGACTAGCGGGAGCTGGGAATGAGCAGTTCTTC.

The chain carries TRBV19 and TRBJ2-5; TRBD1 might be the D (5 bases). The CDR3 runs to 15 residues. The V and J ends lost 2 bases and 6 bases respectively, with 16 bases between them. Germline assignment: CDR1 LNHDA and CDR2 SQIVND (reference sequence). CDR3 DNA sequence: TGTGCCAGTAGTATAATTGGAGCAGGGATAAAGACCCAGTACTTC. It yields the protein CASSIIGAGIKTQYF.

For the CDR3, the DNA is TGTGCCAGCAGTGTAAGGCTAGTGAATTATGAGCAGTTCTTC. Translation gives CASSVRLVNYEQFF. The chain carries TRBV2 and TRBJ2-1; D is uncertain. The CDR3 consists of 14 residues. Trimming cost V 4 bases and J 8 bases, with 15 bases left between them. CDR1 SNHLY and CDR2 FYNNEI come from the germline V gene.

This clone has only a few counts. This chain links TRBV19 with TRBJ2-1; 15 bases fit TRBD2. Losses at the gene ends were 10 bases for V and 6 bases for J; bases not matched to a gene: 7. The length of the CDR3 is 15 residues. The germline gives CDR1 LNHDA, CDR2 SQIVND (reference sequence). Here the CDR3 reads CATWTSGRATNEQFF. The CDR3 DNA sequence: TGTGCCACCTGGACTAGCGGGAGGGCCACCAATGAGCAGTTCTTC.

This clone was seen only a few times. The rearrangement uses TRBV6-6 and TRBJ2-7; D is ambiguous. The germline V gene encodes CDR1 MNHNY and CDR2 SVGAGI (reference sequence). This CDR3 region has 12 residues. V lost 2 bases and J lost 3, with 5 bases in between. The CDR3: CASSYTYYEQYF. The CDR3 nucleotides read TGTGCCAGCAGTTACACCTACTACGAGCAGTACTTC.

The V call is TRBV5-6, the J call TRBJ2-1; TRBD2 agrees at 9 bases. The CDR3 length is 14 residues. Unmatched junction bases numbered 9, after V lost 0 bases and J lost 14 bases. Germline CDR1 is SGHDT and CDR2 is YYEEEE. This CDR3 reads CASSLASGIVWEFF. CDR3 coding DNA: TGTGCCAGCAGCTTGGCTAGCGGGATTGTTTGGGAGTTCTTC.

This chain joins TRBV4-1 and TRBJ2-1, with D possibly being TRBD2 (5 bases). V lost 1 base and J 2 bases, leaving 12 bases between the germline ends. The CDR3 is made up of 16 amino acids. Germline assignment: CDR1 MGHRA and CDR2 YSYEKL. The CDR3 loop reads CASSQVYSGTYNEQFF. The CDR3 DNA is TGCGCCAGCAGCCAAGTATACAGCGGAACCTACAATGAGCAGTTCTTC.

CDR3: CASSPAPTRTDTQYF. The CDR3, as DNA: TGCGCCAGCAGCCCCGCTCCTACCCGCACAGATACGCAGTATTTT. J is TRBJ2-3 and V is TRBV5-1; D remains unclear. V shed 4 bases and J shed 1 base, with 13 bases lying between them. This CDR3 contains 15 residues. Per the germline V gene, CDR1 is SGHRS and CDR2 is YFSETQ.

This clone showed up just a few times. The chain carries TRBV4-3 and TRBJ2-2, with a tentative D call TRBD2 (5 bases). CDR3 length: 13 amino acids. The germline gives CDR1 LGHNA, CDR2 YSLEER. V lost 4 bases to trimming and J lost 6 bases, with 9 bases between them. CDR3 nucleotides: TGCGCCAGCAGCCCCATAGCGTCCGGGGAGCTGTTTTTT. Amino acid sequence: CASSPIASGELFF.

This clone was counted between two and nine times. The rearrangement links TRBV5-6 to TRBJ1-3; 7 nucleotides align to TRBD1. In germline, CDR1 is SGHDT, CDR2 YYEEEE. The CDR3 loop spans 13 amino acids. The junction had 2 bases not matched to a gene; V was cut back by 5 bases and J by 3 bases. CDR3 region: CASSHRGGNTIYF. CDR3 nucleotides: TGTGCCAGCAGTCACAGGGGTGGAAACACCATATATTTT. Variable domain in full (rest from reference TRBV5-6 and TRBJ1-3): DAGVTQSPTHLIKTRGQQVTLRCSPKSGHDTVSWYQQALGQGPQFIFQYYEEEERQRGNFPDRFSGHQFPNYSSELNVNALLLGDSALYLCASSHRGGNTIYFGEGSWLTVV.